These T cell receptor beta chains were read from a single sample in a study of cytomegalovirus exposure and HLA in healthy donors. The assay was immunoSEQ multiplex PCR, and TCRdb's table has in-frame clones only and misses some. Among around 300,000 clones, about 85% were seen once, and the ten largest hold more than 0.9%. Input material: PBMCs. The source is a woman under 40 in good health and CMV-seropositive. Both conserved end residues are part of each CDR3. Fields, in order: D gene, J gene, clone size, V gene, CDR3 protein, CDR3 DNA. A D gene is named only where the DNA matches it firmly. Clone size is stated in some rows and not others, as once, few, many or a class when expanded.

>-|TRBJ2-1|-|TRBV2
CASSERFLTNEQFF
TGTGCCAGCAGTGAAAGGTTTCTAACCAATGAGCAGTTCTTC
>-|TRBJ2-3|-|TRBV9
CASSAAGWGSTDTQYF
TGTGCCAGCAGCGCAGCGGGTTGGGGGAGCACAGATACGCAGTATTTT
>-|TRBJ2-7|-|TRBV4-1
CASSPALRGGEQYF
TGCGCCAGCAGCCCGGCCCTCAGGGGCGGCGAGCAGTACTTC
>-|TRBJ2-1|-|TRBV7-3
CASSEIRSSYNEQFF
TGTGCCAGCAGCGAAATACGTAGCTCCTACAATGAGCAGTTCTTC
>-|TRBJ1-1|-|TRBV5-6
CASSPGLPASEAFF
TGTGCCAGCAGCCCGGGACTCCCCGCGTCTGAAGCTTTCTTT
>TRBD2|TRBJ2-1|-|TRBV9
CASSVEEGTKEFF
TGTGCCAGCAGCGTAGAAGAGGGGACTAAGGAGTTCTTC
>-|TRBJ2-7|-|TRBV12-2
CASRPPGRRGQYF
TGTGCAAGTCGTCCCCCGGGGCGTCGAGGGCAGTACTTC
>-|TRBJ1-4|few|TRBV6-5
CASRRSDEKLFF
TGTGCCAGCAGACGGTCGGATGAAAAACTGTTTTTT
>-|TRBJ1-2|-|TRBV30
CAWSVRGTNGYTF
TGTGCCTGGAGTGTACGAGGCACGAACGGCTACACCTTC
>-|TRBJ1-5|-|TRBV30
CAWSQTNQPQHF
TGTGCCTGGAGTCAAACTAATCAGCCCCAGCATTTT
>TRBD1|TRBJ1-1|-|TRBV7-9
CASSSAGGAEAFF
TGTGCCAGCAGCTCAGCAGGGGGAGCTGAAGCTTTCTTT
>-|TRBJ2-1|-|TRBV6-5
CASSGGTRLHPEQFF
TGTGCCAGCAGTGGGGGTACTAGGTTGCACCCTGAGCAGTTCTTC
>TRBD1|TRBJ2-7|-|TRBV9
CASSGRDRVSEQYF
TGTGCCAGCAGTGGTCGGGACAGGGTTTCCGAGCAGTACTTC
>TRBD1|TRBJ2-7|-|TRBV29-1
CSVETGSPSDEQYF
TGCAGCGTTGAGACAGGGAGCCCCTCGGACGAGCAGTACTTC
>-|TRBJ2-3|-|TRBV25-1
CASSEIGDQGTDTQYF
TGTGCCAGCAGTGAAATCGGGGACCAAGGCACAGATACGCAGTATTTT
>TRBD2|TRBJ2-7|-|TRBV9
CASSVASSGGYEQYF
TGTGCCAGCAGCGTAGCGTCTAGCGGAGGCTACGAGCAGTACTTC
>-|TRBJ1-4|-|TRBV7-8
CASSLGQGEGKLFF
TGTGCCAGCAGCTTAGGGCAGGGTGAGGGAAAACTGTTTTTT
>-|TRBJ1-2|-|TRBV4-2
CASSRGDSYGYTF
TGTGCCAGCAGCCGGGGGGACTCTTATGGCTACACCTTC
>-|TRBJ2-7|-|TRBV9
CASSLNSRADEQYF
TGTGCCAGCAGCCTAAACTCCAGGGCCGACGAGCAGTACTTC
>-|TRBJ2-2|-|TRBV5-1
CASSNGPVGITGELFF
TGCGCCAGCAGCAACGGACCGGTCGGAATCACCGGGGAGCTGTTTTTT
>-|TRBJ2-5|-|TRBV7-9
CASSEQETQYF
TGTGCCAGCAGCGAACAAGAGACCCAGTACTTC
>-|TRBJ1-1|-|TRBV5-6
CASSLWHSWGGVTAFF
TGTGCCAGCAGCTTGTGGCATTCCTGGGGGGGCGTTACAGCTTTCTTT
>TRBD2|TRBJ2-7|-|TRBV4-1
CASSQVIAGSSSYEQYF
TGCGCCAGCAGCCAAGTGATAGCGGGGAGTAGCTCCTACGAGCAGTACTTC
>-|TRBJ2-2|-|TRBV9
CASSPGVGSGTGELFF
TGTGCCAGCAGCCCGGGGGTCGGGAGCGGCACCGGGGAGCTGTTTTTT
>TRBD2|TRBJ2-3|-|TRBV2
CASGGTSGNTDTQYF
TGTGCCAGCGGGGGGACTAGCGGGAACACAGATACGCAGTATTTT
>TRBD2|TRBJ2-1|-|TRBV4-3
CASSQGLGLEQFF
TGCGCCAGCAGCCAGGGACTAGGTCTTGAGCAGTTCTTC
>TRBD1|TRBJ1-2|-|TRBV5-1
CASSQGTGEGYTF
TGCGCCAGCAGCCAAGGGACAGGAGAAGGCTACACCTTC
>TRBD2|TRBJ2-1|-|TRBV4-3
CASSQAVDGGGEQFF
TGCGCCAGCAGCCAAGCCGTCGATGGGGGGGGTGAGCAGTTCTTC
>TRBD1|TRBJ1-5|-|TRBV19
CASSIAQGAGGNQPQHF
TGTGCCAGTAGTATAGCCCAGGGGGCAGGGGGCAATCAGCCCCAGCATTTT
>-|TRBJ2-3|-|TRBV28
CASSPQVGDTQYF
TGTGCCAGCAGTCCACAAGTCGGAGATACGCAGTATTTT
>-|TRBJ2-1|-|TRBV5-1
CASSIRQQTPLNNEQFF
TGCGCCAGCAGCATACGACAACAGACCCCACTAAACAATGAGCAGTTCTTC
>TRBD1|TRBJ1-1|-|TRBV19
CASNRDREDTEAFF
TGTGCCAGCAACCGGGACAGGGAAGACACTGAAGCTTTCTTT
>-|TRBJ1-2|-|TRBV11-3
CASSLGDRGDGYTF
TGTGCCAGCAGCTTAGGGGACCGGGGGGATGGCTACACCTTC
>-|TRBJ2-7|-|TRBV27
CASSLGVSGYEQYF
TGTGCCAGCAGTTTAGGGGTGTCGGGCTACGAGCAGTACTTC
>TRBD1|TRBJ2-2|-|TRBV7-7
CASSLGAGGKAGELFF
TGTGCCAGCAGCTTAGGGGCAGGGGGCAAAGCCGGGGAGCTGTTTTTT
>TRBD1|TRBJ2-1|-|TRBV27
CASYGGQGAYNEQFF
TGTGCCAGTTATGGGGGACAGGGGGCCTACAATGAGCAGTTCTTC
>-|TRBJ2-7|many|TRBV18
CASSPSGQTYEQYF
TGTGCCAGCTCACCATCCGGGCAGACCTACGAGCAGTACTTC
>-|TRBJ1-5|few|TRBV2
CASRGYSNQPQHF
TGTGCCAGCAGAGGGTATAGCAATCAGCCCCAGCATTTT
>-|TRBJ2-1|-|TRBV27
CASTQLPGSYNEQFF
TGTGCCAGCACCCAACTACCTGGGTCCTACAATGAGCAGTTCTTC
>-|TRBJ2-1|-|TRBV9
CASSVGAGPLSSYNEQFF
TGTGCCAGCAGCGTAGGGGCGGGGCCCCTTAGCTCCTACAATGAGCAGTTCTTC
>-|TRBJ1-1|-|TRBV5-1
CASSSSGGNTEAFF
TGCGCCAGCAGCAGCAGTGGGGGGAACACTGAAGCTTTCTTT
>-|TRBJ1-1|once|TRBV30
CALSSRINTEAFF
TGTGCCCTGTCGTCACGCATTAACACTGAAGCTTTCTTT
>-|TRBJ2-6|-|TRBV5-4
CASSFGSSGANVLTF
TGTGCCAGCAGCTTTGGTTCCTCTGGGGCCAACGTCCTGACTTTC
>TRBD1|TRBJ1-3|-|TRBV2
CAKGQVSGNTIYF
TGTGCCAAGGGACAGGTCTCTGGAAACACCATATATTTT
>-|TRBJ2-2|-|TRBV7-8
CASSLVGSAGELFF
TGTGCCAGCAGCTTAGTAGGCAGCGCCGGGGAGCTGTTTTTT
>TRBD2|TRBJ2-3|-|TRBV30
CAWSAGGAPDTQYF
TGTGCCTGGAGCGCGGGGGGGGCCCCAGATACGCAGTATTTT
>-|TRBJ1-2|-|TRBV15
CATSRIQDGYTF
TGTGCCACCAGCAGGATCCAGGATGGCTACACCTTC
>TRBD1|TRBJ1-1|-|TRBV25-1
CASSEGDSPPRKAFF
TGTGCCAGCAGTGAAGGGGACAGTCCCCCAAGGAAAGCTTTCTTT
>TRBD1|TRBJ2-1|-|TRBV5-1
CASSEDRGQFF
TGCGCCAGCAGCGAGGACAGGGGGCAGTTCTTC
>-|TRBJ1-1|-|TRBV30
CAWNTGTGAFF
TGTGCCTGGAACACCGGGACGGGGGCTTTCTTT
>TRBD1|TRBJ1-1|-|TRBV30
CAWEPGQGMNTEAFF
TGTGCCTGGGAACCCGGACAGGGGATGAACACTGAAGCTTTCTTT
>-|TRBJ2-1|-|TRBV18
CASSPESVVNEQFF
TGTGCCAGCTCACCAGAGTCCGTTGTAAATGAGCAGTTCTTC
>TRBD1|TRBJ1-2|-|TRBV28
CASTLSPTGPYGYTF
TGTGCCAGCACCTTATCCCCGACAGGGCCCTATGGCTACACCTTC
>TRBD2|TRBJ2-1|-|TRBV29-1
CSVVVTAGGGYNEQFF
TGCAGCGTTGTGGTTACCGCGGGAGGGGGATACAATGAGCAGTTCTTC
>-|TRBJ1-5|-|TRBV19
CASSLTGTLNQPQHF
TGTGCCAGTAGTTTAACCGGGACACTCAATCAGCCCCAGCATTTT
>-|TRBJ1-5|once|TRBV28
CASSSGVSSNQPQHF
TGTGCCAGCAGCTCAGGGGTTTCTAGCAATCAGCCCCAGCATTTT
>-|TRBJ1-1|-|TRBV27
CASSPEGTRGTFF
TGTGCCAGCAGCCCCGAGGGTACTCGGGGAACTTTCTTT
>-|TRBJ2-7|-|TRBV6-5
CASRVEEFPYEQYF
TGTGCCAGCAGGGTAGAAGAATTTCCCTACGAGCAGTACTTC
>-|TRBJ1-6|-|TRBV28
CASRGITLHF
TGTGCCAGCCGGGGGATAACCCTCCACTTT
>-|TRBJ2-5|-|TRBV4-1
CASSQVGDQETQYF
TGCGCCAGCAGCCAAGTAGGGGACCAAGAGACCCAGTACTTC